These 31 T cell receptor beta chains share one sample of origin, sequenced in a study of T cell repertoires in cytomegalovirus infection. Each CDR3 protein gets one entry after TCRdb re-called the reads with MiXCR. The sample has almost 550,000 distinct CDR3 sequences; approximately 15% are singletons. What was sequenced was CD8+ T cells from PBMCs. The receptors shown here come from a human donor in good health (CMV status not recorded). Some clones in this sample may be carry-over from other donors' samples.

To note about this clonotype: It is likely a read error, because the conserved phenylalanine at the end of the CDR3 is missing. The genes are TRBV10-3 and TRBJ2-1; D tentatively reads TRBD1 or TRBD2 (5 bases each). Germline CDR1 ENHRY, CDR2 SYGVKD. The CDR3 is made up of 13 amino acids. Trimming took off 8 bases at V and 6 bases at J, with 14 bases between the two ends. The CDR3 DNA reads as TGTGCCATCCTGGGGGAGACGGGCAATGAGCAGTTCTTA. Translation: CAILGETGNEQFL.

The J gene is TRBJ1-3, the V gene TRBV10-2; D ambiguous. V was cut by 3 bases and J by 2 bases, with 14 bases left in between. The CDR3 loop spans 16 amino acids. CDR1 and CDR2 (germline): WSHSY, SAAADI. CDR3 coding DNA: TGCGCCAGCAGTGACCGACCCCCCGGTACTGGAAACACCATATATTTT. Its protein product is CASSDRPPGTGNTIYF.

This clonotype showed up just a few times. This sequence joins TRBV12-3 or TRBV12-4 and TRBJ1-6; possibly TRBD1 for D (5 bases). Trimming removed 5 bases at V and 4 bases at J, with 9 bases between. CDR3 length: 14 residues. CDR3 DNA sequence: TGTGCCAGCAGTGGGGGGGTGTATAATTCACCCCTCCACTTT. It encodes CASSGGVYNSPLHF.

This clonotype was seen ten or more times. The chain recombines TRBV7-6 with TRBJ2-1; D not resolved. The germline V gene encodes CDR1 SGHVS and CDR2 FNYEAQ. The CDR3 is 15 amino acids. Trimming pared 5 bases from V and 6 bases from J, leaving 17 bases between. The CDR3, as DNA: TGTGCCAGCAGCCCCGACTTAGCTGGTGGCAATGAGCAGTTCTTC. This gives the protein CASSPDLAGGNEQFF.

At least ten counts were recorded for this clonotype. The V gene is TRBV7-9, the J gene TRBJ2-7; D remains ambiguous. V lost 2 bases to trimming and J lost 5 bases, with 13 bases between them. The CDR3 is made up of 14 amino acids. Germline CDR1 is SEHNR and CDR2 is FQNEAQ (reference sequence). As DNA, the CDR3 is TGTGCCAGCAGCTTACAAACAGATCCCAACGAGCAGTACTTC. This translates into CASSLQTDPNEQYF.

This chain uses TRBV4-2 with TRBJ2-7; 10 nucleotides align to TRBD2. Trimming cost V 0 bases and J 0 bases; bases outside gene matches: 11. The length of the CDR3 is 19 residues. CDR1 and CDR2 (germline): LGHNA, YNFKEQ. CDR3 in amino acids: CASSQESAGGVSSSYEQYF. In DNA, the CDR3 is TGTGCCAGCAGCCAAGAATCAGCGGGAGGGGTCTCCAGCTCCTACGAGCAGTACTTC.

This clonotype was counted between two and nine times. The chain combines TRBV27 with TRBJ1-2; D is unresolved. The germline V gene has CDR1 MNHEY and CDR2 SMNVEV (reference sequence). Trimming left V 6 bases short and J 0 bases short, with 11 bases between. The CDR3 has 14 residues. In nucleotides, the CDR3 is TGTGCCAGCAGCTCCACGGGGACTAACTATGGCTACACCTTC. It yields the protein CASSSTGTNYGYTF.

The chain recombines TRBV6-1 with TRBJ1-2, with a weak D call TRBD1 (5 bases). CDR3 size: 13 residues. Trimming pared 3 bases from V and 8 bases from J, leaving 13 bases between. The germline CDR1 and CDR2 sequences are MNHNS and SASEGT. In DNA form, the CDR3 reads TGTGCCAGCAGTGACCGGGGCAAAGGAGGCTACACCTTC. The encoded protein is CASSDRGKGGYTF.

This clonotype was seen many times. CDR3 in DNA: TGTGCCAGCAGTGAAAGAAGGCGGGGCATTACCGAGCAGTACTTC. Translated: CASSERRRGITEQYF. The V and J genes are TRBV6-1 and TRBJ2-7, with D possibly TRBD2 on 6 matching bases. This CDR3 spans 15 amino acids. Looked up from germline, CDR1 is MNHNS and CDR2 is SASEGT. V was shortened by 2 bases and J by 6 bases, with 17 bases between the two germline ends.

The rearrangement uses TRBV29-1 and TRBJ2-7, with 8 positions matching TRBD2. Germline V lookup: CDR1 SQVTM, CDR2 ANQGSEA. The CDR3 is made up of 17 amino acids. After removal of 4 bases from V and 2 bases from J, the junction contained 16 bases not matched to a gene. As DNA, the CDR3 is TGCAGCGTTGGTACGGGGTCCCCACTAGCGGATGCCTACGAGCAGTACTTC. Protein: CSVGTGSPLADAYEQYF.

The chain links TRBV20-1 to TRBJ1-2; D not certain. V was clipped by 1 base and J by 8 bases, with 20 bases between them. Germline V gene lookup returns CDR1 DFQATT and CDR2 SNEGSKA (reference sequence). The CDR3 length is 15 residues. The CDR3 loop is CSARASNDRPLGYTF. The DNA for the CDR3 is TGCAGTGCTAGAGCCTCAAATGATCGACCGCTGGGCTACACCTTC.

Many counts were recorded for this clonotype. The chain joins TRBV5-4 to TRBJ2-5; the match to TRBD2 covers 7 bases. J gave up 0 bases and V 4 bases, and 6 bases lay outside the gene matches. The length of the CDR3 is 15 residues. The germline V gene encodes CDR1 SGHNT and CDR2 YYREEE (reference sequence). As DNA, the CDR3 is TGTGCCAGCAGCCAGACTAGCATGTACCAAGAGACCCAGTACTTC. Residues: CASSQTSMYQETQYF. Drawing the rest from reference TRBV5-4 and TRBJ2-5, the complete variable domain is ETGVTQSPTHLIKTRGQQVTLRCSSQSGHNTVSWYQQALGQGPQFIFQYYREEENGRGNFPPRFSGLQFPNYSSELNVNALELDDSALYLCASSQTSMYQETQYFGPGTRLLVL.

The CDR3 DNA sequence: TGTGCCAGCAGTTCCCAGGGGTATAACTATGGCTACACCTTC. Translation: CASSSQGYNYGYTF. This chain connects TRBV12-3 or TRBV12-4 to TRBJ1-2; weak D call: TRBD1 (6 bases). The CDR3 is 14 amino acids. The V gene lost 4 bases and the J gene lost 1 base, with 10 bases spanning the gap.

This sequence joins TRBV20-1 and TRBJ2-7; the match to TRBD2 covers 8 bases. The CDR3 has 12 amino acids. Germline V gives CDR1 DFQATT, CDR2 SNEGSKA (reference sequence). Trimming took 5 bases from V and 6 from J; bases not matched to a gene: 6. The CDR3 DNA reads TGCAGTGCTCTTAGCGGGACGGCCGAGCAGTACTTC. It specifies CSALSGTAEQYF.

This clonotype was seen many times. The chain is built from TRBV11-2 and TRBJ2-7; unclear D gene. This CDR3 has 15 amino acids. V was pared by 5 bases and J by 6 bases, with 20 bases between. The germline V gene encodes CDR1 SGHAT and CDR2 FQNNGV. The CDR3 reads CASSGDNLRTGEQYF. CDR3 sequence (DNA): TGTGCCAGCAGCGGCGATAATCTCCGTACGGGCGAGCAGTACTTC.

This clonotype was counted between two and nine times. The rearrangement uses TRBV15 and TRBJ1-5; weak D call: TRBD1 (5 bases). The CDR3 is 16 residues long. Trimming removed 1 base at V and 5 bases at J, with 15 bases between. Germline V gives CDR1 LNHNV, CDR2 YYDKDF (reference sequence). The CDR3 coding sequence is TGTGCCACCAGCAGAGTTCAGGGAACCCCTTATCAGCCCCAGCATTTT. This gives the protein CATSRVQGTPYQPQHF.

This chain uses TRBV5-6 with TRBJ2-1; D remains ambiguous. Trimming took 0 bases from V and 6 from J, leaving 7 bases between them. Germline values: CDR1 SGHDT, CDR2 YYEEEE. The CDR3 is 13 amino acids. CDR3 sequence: CASSLGSSNEQFF. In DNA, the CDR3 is TGTGCCAGCAGCTTGGGGAGCAGCAATGAGCAGTTCTTC.

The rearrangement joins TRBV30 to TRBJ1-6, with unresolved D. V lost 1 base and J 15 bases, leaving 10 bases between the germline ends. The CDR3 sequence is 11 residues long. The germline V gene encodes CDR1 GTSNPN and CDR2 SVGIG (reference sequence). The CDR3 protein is CAWSEGGFLHF. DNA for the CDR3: TGTGCCTGGAGTGAGGGAGGATTCCTCCACTTT.

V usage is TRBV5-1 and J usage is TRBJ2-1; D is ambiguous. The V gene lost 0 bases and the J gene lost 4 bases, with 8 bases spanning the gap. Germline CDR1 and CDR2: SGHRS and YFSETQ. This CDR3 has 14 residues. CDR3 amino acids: CASSLGSRYNEQFF. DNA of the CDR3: TGCGCCAGCAGCTTGGGAAGTCGGTACAATGAGCAGTTCTTC.

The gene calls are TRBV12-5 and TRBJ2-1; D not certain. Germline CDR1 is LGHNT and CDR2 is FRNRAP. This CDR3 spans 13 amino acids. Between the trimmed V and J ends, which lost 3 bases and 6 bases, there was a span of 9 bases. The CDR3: CASGFGELNEQFF. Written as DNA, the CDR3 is TGTGCTAGTGGTTTTGGCGAGCTCAATGAGCAGTTCTTC.

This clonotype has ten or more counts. The CDR3 DNA reads as TGTGCCAGTTTAACGTGGCGGGGGACGGATACGCAGTATTTT. Protein: CASLTWRGTDTQYF. The chain uses TRBV11-2 and TRBJ2-3, with TRBD2 matching over 7 bases. Trimming at V came to 9 bases and at J to 6 bases, leaving 12 bases not matched to a gene. This CDR3 comprises 14 residues. CDR1 SGHAT and CDR2 FQNNGV come from the germline V gene.

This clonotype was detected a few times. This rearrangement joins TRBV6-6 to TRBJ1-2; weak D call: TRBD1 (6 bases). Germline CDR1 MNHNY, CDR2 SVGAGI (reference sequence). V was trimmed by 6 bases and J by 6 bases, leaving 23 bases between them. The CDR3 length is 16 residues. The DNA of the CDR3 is TGTGCCAGCAGCCACACTGCCGGGGGGGGGGCGGATGGCTACACCTTC. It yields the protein CASSHTAGGGADGYTF.

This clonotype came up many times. CDR3 protein: CASSFIRPARTRNTEAFF. The CDR3 nucleotides read TGTGCCAGCAGTTTTATCAGACCCGCCCGGACAAGGAACACTGAAGCTTTCTTT. The rearrangement uses TRBV12-3 or TRBV12-4 and TRBJ1-1, with D possibly matching TRBD1 (5 bases). V gave up 3 bases and J gave up 1 base, with 21 bases separating them. The CDR3 is made up of 18 amino acids.

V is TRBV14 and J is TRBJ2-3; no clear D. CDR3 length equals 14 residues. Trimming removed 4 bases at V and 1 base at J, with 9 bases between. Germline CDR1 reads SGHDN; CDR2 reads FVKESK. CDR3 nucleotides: TGTGCCAGCAGCCCAAGTGGCGGCACAGATACGCAGTATTTT. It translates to CASSPSGGTDTQYF.

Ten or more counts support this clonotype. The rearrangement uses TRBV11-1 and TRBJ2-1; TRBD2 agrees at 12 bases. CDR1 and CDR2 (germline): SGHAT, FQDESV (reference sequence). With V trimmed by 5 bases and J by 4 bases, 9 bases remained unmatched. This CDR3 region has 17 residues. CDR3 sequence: CASSPQRTSGVYNEQFF. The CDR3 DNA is TGTGCCAGCAGCCCCCAACGGACTAGCGGGGTATACAATGAGCAGTTCTTC.

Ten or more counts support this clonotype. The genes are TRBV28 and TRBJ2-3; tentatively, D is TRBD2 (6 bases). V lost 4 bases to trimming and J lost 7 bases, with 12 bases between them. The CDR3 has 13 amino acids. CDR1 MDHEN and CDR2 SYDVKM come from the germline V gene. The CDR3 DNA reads TGTGCCAGCAGTTCTGGGGAGGCTTATACGCAGTATTTT. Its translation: CASSSGEAYTQYF.

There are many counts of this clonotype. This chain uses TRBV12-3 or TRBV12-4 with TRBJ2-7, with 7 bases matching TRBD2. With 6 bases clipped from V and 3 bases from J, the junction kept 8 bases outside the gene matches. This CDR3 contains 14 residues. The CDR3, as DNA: TGTGCCAGCAGAGCCGGGACTACGCTCTACGAGCAGTACTTC. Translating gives CASRAGTTLYEQYF.

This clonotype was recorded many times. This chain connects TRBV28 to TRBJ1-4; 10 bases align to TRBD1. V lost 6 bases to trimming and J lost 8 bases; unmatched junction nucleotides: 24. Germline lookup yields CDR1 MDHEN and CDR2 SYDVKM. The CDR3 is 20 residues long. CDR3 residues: CASSYPPRERDRGSREKLFF. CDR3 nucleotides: TGTGCCAGCAGCTACCCCCCAAGAGAACGGGACAGGGGAAGTCGGGAAAAACTGTTTTTT.

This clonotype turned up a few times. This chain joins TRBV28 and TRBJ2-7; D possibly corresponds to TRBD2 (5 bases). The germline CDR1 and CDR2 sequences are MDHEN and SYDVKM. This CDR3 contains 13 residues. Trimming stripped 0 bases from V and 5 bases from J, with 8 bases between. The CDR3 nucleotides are TGTGCCAGCAGTTTATGGGGAGAGGACGAGCAGTACTTC. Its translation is CASSLWGEDEQYF.

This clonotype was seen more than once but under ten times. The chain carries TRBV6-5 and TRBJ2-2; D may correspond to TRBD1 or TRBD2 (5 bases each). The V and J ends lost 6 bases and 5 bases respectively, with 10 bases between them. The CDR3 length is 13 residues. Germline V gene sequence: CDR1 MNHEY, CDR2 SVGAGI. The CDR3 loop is CASSTGRTGELFF. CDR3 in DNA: TGTGCCAGCAGCACGGGACGGACCGGGGAGCTGTTTTTT.

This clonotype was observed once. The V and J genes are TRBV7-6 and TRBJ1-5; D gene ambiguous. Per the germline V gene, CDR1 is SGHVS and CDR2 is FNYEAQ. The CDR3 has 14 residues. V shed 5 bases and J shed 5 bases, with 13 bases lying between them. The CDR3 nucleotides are TGTGCCAGCAGCGCCGGAACGGCGGATCAGCCCCAGCATTTT. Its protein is CASSAGTADQPQHF.